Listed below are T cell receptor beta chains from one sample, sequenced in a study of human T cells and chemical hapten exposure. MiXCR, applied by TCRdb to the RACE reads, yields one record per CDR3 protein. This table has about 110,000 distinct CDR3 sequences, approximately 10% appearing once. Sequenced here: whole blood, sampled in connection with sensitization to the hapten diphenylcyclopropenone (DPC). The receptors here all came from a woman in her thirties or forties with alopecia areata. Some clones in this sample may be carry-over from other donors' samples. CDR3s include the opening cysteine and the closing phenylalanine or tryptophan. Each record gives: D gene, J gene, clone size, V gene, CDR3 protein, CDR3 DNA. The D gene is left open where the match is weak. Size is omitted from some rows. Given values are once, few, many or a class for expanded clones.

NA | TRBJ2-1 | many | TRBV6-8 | CASNTHREGNEQFF | TGTGCCAGCAACACCCACAGGGAGGGCAATGAGCAGTTCTTC
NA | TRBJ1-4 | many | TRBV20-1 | CSAGATNEKLFF | TGCAGTGCGGGTGCAACTAATGAAAAACTGTTTTTT
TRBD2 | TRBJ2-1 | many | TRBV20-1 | CSASHPSGGNSYNEQFF | TGCAGTGCTAGTCACCCTAGCGGAGGAAACTCCTACAATGAGCAGTTCTTC
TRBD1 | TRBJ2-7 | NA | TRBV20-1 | CSATWDSFFSYEQYF | TGCAGTGCCACTTGGGACAGTTTCTTCTCCTACGAGCAGTACTTC
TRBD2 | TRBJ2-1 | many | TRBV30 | CACQKRTSGDPRVYNEQFF | TGTGCCTGCCAAAAAAGGACTAGCGGGGACCCGCGCGTTTACAATGAGCAGTTCTTC
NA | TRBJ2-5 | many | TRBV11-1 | CASSRRDSYQETQYF | TGTGCCAGCAGCCGCCGGGACTCCTACCAAGAGACCCAGTACTTC
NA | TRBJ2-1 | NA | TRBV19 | CASSPGVLSDEQFF | TGTGCCAGTAGTCCAGGGGTACTCTCGGATGAGCAGTTCTTC
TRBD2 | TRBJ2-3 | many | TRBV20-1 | CSAQGLAGGQNTQYF | TGCAGTGCTCAGGGACTAGCGGGAGGGCAGAATACGCAGTATTTT
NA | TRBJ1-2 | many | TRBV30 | CAWSASLPYGYTF | TGTGCCTGGAGTGCTTCCCTCCCCTATGGCTACACCTTC
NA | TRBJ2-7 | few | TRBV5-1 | CASSPTRGTYEQYF | TGCGCCAGCAGCCCCACCAGAGGGACCTACGAGCAGTACTTC
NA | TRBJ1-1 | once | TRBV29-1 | CSVVLRTEAFF | TGCAGCGTAGTTTTGAGGACTGAAGCTTTCTTT
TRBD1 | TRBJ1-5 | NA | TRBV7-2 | CASSLYGQGNQPQHF | TGTGCCAGCAGCTTATATGGACAGGGTAATCAGCCCCAGCATTTT
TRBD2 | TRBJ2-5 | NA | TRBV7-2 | CASSSRRLAGQETQYF | TGTGCCAGCAGCTCGAGACGACTAGCGGGACAAGAGACCCAGTACTTC
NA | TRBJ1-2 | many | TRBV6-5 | CASTQSPGFNYGYTF | TGTGCCAGCACCCAATCCCCCGGATTTAACTATGGCTACACCTTC
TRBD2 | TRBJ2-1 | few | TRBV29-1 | CSVQGGTSGLSSYNEQFF | TGCAGCGTCCAAGGCGGGACTAGCGGGTTGAGCTCCTACAATGAGCAGTTCTTC
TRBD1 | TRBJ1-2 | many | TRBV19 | CASRPTGTGYTF | TGTGCCAGTAGACCGACAGGGACCGGCTACACCTTC
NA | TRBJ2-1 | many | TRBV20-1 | CSASLSVQANEQFF | TGCAGTGCTAGCCTTAGCGTACAGGCCAATGAGCAGTTCTTC
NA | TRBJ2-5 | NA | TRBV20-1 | CSATKTGADQETQYF | TGCAGTGCTACAAAGACAGGAGCCGACCAAGAGACCCAGTACTTC
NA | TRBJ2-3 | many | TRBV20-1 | CSATLGRRTDTQYF | TGCAGTGCTACCTTGGGACGACGCACAGATACGCAGTATTTT
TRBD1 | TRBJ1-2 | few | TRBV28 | CASSLGDRIYGYTF | TGTGCCAGCAGTTTAGGGGACAGGATCTATGGCTACACCTTC
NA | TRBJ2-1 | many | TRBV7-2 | CASSPDSANEQFF | TGTGCCAGCAGCCCGGACAGCGCCAATGAGCAGTTCTTC
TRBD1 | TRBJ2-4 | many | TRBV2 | CASSGQGKNIQYF | TGTGCCAGCAGTGGACAGGGCAAAAACATTCAGTACTTC
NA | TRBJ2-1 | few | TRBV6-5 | CASSYSRPGGIGQFF | TGTGCCAGCAGTTACTCGAGGCCTGGGGGCATTGGGCAGTTCTTC
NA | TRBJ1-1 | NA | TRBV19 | CASSIWGNTEAFF | TGTGCCAGCTCGATCTGGGGGAACACTGAAGCTTTCTTT
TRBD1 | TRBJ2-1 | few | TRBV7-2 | CASSLDSTGQGAHEQFF | TGTGCCAGCAGCTTAGATTCAACGGGGCAGGGGGCGCATGAGCAGTTCTTC